This T cell receptor (beta chain) originates from a study of blood T cell repertoires in COVID-19. Study in general: The analysed material was cDNA or gDNA that came from T cells, B-cell-depleted T cells, or PBMCs.

Per the original data handling: The authors estimated nucleated cell counts from reference gene primer amplification. Produced via immunoSEQ multiplex PCR; TCRdb's table is partial and in-frame only. V, J and clone size are those of that table, while D and trimming were read from the DNA. The sample lists approximately 340,000 clones, approximately 86% seen once, with roughly 8.9% in the top ten. Germline V gene data show CDR1 as MNHNS and CDR2 as SASEGT. V gave up 3 bases and J gave up 2 bases; unmatched junction bases: 5. This CDR3 has 15 amino acids. The V and J genes are TRBV6-1 and TRBJ2-7; 9 nucleotides align to TRBD1. The receptor was derived from a man aged 25 to 40 with COVID-19, enrolled during active disease. The material sequenced was peripheral blood. CDR3 nucleotide sequence: TGTGCCAGCAGTGATGCGACAGGGGGGACCTACGAGCAGTACTTC. Its translation is CASSDATGGTYEQYF.